This T cell receptor (beta chain) is drawn from a study of CD8+CD57+ T cells in acquired aplastic anemia. Points from the study as a whole: Any difference that existed in CD8+ Simpson's diversity between patients and controls was not significant. Comparison of patients with controls identified approximately 28 shared CD8+ CDR3 sequences.

Profiling of TCR beta VDJ combinations and CDR3 sequences used genomic DNA as template. Each CDR3 protein is one row after TCRdb ran MiXCR on the reads. Altogether under 350,000 distinct CDR3 sequences are present, roughly 53% being singletons, with the ten largest covering roughly 1.3%. Patients sequenced had flow cytometry evidence of CD8+CD57+ cell expansion. Each patient had severe acquired aplastic anemia. None of the patients had been given any therapy when their blood was sampled. Trimming shortened V by 1 base and J by 2 bases, and 5 bases separated the two germline ends. This CDR3 contains 14 residues. Germline CDR1 SGHVS, CDR2 FQNEAQ. On this clonotype itself: What it binds is not known.

The sequencing sample was made of sorted CD4+, CD8+, or CD8+CD57+ T cells (not recorded which) from PBMCs. The sequence was collected from a human donor with aplastic anemia. The genes are TRBV7-8 and TRBJ2-2; no definite D call. CDR3: CASSLDFNTGELFF. In DNA form, the CDR3 reads TGTGCCAGCAGCTTAGACTTCAACACCGGGGAGCTGTTTTTT.